This T cell receptor beta chain appears in the sequencing data of a study of regulatory T cells in long-lasting Graves disease. CDR3 regions were amplified by Arm-PCR using iRepertoire HTBI primers to build TCR beta libraries. TCRdb reprocessed the multiplex PCR reads with MiXCR, giving one entry per CDR3 protein. The sample records around 500,000 distinct CDR3 sequences, approximately 13% being singletons. The CDR3 spans 18 residues. Germline V gene lookup returns CDR1 MNHEY and CDR2 SMNVEV (reference sequence). With 5 bases clipped from V and 4 bases from J, the junction kept 9 bases outside the gene matches. The time point is: newly diagnosed GD, antithyroid drugs for less than 3 months. Construction of the TCR library relied on RNA isolated from PBMCs. Study-level results: The study found TRBV28, TRBJ1-2 and TRBJ2-5 favored in persistent disease.

The table lists this clonotype with many counts. What it binds is not known. These same records also appear under a second study, on T cells in Graves' hyperthyroidism and ophthalmopathy.

The sequenced sample was peripheral blood mononuclear cells (PBMCs), obtained at new diagnosis, from a patient treated with antithyroid drugs. The chain carries TRBV27 and TRBJ2-2, with 14 nucleotides matching TRBD2. This sequence originates from a man aged 30 to 45 with Graves disease. CDR3 DNA: TGTGCCAGCAGTACTCCGGGACTAGCGGGAGCCAGCACCGGGGAGCTGTTTTTT. Protein sequence: CASSTPGLAGASTGELFF.